The clone carrying this T cell receptor gamma chain appeared a few times. The antigen is not known. TCRdb re-processed the multiplex PCR reads via CATT. The profile shows around 780 gamma-chain clones, around 30% of them singletons. Trimming cost V 12 bases and J 7 bases; bases outside gene matches: 3. The CDR3 totals 12 residues. Germline CDR1 reads VENAVY; CDR2 reads YDSYNSRV. This specimen belongs to a study of gamma delta lymphoproliferative disorders and STAT genes. About the study: The EuroClonality-NGS protocol was used to prepare delta libraries. Study-level results: Patient gamma repertoires clustered apart from healthy controls; delta did not.

Genomic DNA from isolated PBMCs served as the sequencing template. What was sequenced was blood. The source is a human donor in good health. This chain connects TRGV8 to TRGJP. The J gene was not available in TCRdb and was assigned here by matching the DNA to germline segments. The CDR3 sequence: CAGELGKKIKVF. CDR3 nucleotides: TGTGCCGGGGAGTTGGGCAAAAAAATCAAGGTATTT.